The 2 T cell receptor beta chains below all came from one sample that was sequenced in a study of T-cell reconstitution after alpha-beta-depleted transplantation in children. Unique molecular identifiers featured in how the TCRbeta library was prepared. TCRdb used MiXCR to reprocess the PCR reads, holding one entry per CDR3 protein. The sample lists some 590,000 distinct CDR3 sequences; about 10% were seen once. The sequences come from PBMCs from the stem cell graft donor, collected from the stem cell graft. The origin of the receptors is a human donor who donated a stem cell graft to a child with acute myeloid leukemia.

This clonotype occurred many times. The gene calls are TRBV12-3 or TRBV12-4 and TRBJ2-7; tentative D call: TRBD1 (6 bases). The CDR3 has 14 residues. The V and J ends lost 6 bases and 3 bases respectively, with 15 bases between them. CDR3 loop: CASRLGQNLYEQYF. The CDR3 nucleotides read TGTGCCAGCAGACTGGGACAAAACCTCTACGAGCAGTACTTC.

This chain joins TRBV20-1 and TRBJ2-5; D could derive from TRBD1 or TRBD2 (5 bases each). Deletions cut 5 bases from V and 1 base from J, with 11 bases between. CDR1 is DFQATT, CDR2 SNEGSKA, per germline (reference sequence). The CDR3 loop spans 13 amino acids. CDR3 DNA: TGCAGTGCTCTGGGACGGCTCCAAGAGACCCAGTACTTC. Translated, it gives CSALGRLQETQYF.